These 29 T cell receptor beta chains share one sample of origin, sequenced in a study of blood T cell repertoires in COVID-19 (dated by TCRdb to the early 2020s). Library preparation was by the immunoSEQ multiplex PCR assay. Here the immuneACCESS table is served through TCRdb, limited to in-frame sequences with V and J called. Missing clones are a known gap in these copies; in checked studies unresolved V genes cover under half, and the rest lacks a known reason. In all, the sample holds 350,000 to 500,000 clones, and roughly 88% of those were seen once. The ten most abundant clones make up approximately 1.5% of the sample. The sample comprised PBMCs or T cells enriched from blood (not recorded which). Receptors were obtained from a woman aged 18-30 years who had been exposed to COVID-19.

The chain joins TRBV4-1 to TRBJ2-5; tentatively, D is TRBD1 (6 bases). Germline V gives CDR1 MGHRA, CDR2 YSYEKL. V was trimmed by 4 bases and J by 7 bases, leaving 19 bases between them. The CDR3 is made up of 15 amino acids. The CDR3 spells CASSPLRQASGTQYF. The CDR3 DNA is TGCGCCAGCAGCCCTCTTAGACAGGCGTCAGGGACCCAGTACTTC.

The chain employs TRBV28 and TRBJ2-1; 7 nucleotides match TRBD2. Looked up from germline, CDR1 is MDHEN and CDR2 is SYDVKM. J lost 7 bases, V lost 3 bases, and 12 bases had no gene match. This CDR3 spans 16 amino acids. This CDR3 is CASSFRGLGSQNEQFF. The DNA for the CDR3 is TGTGCCAGCAGTTTCCGAGGACTAGGTTCCCAAAATGAGCAGTTCTTC. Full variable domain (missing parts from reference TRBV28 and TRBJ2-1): DVKVTQSSRYLVKRTGEKVFLECVQDMDHENMFWYRQDPGLGLRLIYFSYDVKMKEKGDIPEGYSVSREKKERFSLILESASTNQTSMYLCASSFRGLGSQNEQFFGPGTRLTVL.

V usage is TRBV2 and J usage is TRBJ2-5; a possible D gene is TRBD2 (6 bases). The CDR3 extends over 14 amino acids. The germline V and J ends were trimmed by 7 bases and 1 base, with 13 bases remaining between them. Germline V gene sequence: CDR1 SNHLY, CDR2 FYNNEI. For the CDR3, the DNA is TGTGCCAGCACTTCCTCGACTAGCCAAGAGACCCAGTACTTC. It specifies CASTSSTSQETQYF.

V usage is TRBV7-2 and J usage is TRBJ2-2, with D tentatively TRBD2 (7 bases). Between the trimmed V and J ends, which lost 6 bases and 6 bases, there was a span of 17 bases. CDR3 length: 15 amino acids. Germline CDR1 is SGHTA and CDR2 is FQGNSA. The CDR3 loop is CASSSPGGNPGELFF. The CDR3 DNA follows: TGTGCCAGCAGTTCTCCGGGGGGCAATCCCGGGGAGCTGTTTTTT. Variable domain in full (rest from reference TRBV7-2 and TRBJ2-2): GAGVSQSPSNKVTEKGKDVELRCDPISGHTALYWYRQSLGQGLEFLIYFQGNSAPDKSGLPSDRFSAERTGGSVSTLTIQRTQQEDSAVYLCASSSPGGNPGELFFGEGSRLTVL.

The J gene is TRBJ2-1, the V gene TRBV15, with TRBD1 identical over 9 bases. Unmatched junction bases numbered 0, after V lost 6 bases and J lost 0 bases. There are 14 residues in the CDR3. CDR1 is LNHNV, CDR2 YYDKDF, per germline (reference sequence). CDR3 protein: CATRTGGSYNEQFF. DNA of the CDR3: TGTGCCACCAGGACAGGGGGCTCCTACAATGAGCAGTTCTTC.

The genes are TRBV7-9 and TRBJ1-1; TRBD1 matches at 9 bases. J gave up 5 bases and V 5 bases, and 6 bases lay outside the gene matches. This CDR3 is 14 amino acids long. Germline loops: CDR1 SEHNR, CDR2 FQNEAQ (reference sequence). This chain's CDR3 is CASSPDRGRTEAFF. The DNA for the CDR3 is TGTGCCAGCAGCCCGGACAGGGGTCGAACTGAAGCTTTCTTT.

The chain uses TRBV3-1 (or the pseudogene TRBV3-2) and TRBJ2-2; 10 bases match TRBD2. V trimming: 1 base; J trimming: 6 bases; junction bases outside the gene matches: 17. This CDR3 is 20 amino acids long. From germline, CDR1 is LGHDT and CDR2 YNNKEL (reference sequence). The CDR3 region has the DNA TGTGCCAGCAGCCAAGTGACGTCTAGCGGGAGAAGGGGGCAGCCCGGGGAGCTGTTTTTT. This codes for CASSQVTSSGRRGQPGELFF.

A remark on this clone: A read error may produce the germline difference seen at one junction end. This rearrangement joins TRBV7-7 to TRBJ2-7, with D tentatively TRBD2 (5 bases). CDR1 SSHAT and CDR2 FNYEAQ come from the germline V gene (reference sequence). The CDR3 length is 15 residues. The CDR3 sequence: CASSPGLSSGAEQYF. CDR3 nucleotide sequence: TGTGCTAGCAGCCCTGGACTGAGTTCAGGAGCCGAGCAGTACTTC.

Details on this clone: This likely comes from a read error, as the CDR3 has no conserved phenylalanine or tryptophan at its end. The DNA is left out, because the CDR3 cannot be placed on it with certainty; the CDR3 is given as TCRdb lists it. CDR3 in amino acids: CASSQRAGRR. The rearrangement uses TRBV7-9 and TRBJ1-6. The V gene's germline CDR1 is SEHNR and CDR2 FQNEAQ (reference sequence). The CDR3 totals 10 residues, both ends included.

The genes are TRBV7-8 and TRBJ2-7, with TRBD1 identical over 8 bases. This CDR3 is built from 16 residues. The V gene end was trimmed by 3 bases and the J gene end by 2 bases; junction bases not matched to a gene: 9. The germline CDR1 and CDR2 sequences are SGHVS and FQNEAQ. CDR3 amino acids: CASSFETGTGTYEQYF. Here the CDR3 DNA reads TGTGCCAGCAGCTTCGAAACCGGGACAGGAACCTACGAGCAGTACTTC.

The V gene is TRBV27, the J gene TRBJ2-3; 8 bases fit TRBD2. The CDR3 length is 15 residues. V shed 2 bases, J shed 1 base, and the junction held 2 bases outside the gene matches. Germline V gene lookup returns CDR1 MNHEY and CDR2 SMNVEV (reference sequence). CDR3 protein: CASSLRRGGTDTQYF. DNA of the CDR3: TGTGCCAGCAGTTTACGGCGGGGGGGCACAGATACGCAGTATTTT.

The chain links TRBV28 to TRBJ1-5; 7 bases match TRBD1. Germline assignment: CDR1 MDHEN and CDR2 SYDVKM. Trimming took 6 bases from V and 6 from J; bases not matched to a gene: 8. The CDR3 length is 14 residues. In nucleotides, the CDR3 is TGTGCCAGCAGCTCCGACAGGGCCCTTCAGCCCCAGCATTTT. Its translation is CASSSDRALQPQHF.

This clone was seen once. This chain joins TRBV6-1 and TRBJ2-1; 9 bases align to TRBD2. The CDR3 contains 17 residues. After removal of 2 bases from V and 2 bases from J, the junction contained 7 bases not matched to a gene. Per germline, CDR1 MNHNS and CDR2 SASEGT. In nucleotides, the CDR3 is TGTGCCAGCAGTGAACAGACTAGCGGTCCTCCCTACAATGAGCAGTTCTTC. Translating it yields CASSEQTSGPPYNEQFF.

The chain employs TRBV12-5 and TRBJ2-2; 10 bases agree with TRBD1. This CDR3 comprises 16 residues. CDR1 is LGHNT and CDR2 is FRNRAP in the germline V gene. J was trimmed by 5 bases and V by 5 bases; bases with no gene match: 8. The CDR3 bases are TGTGCTAGTGGTCTCGACAGGGGGCCCGGAACCGGGGAGCTGTTTTTT. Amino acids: CASGLDRGPGTGELFF.

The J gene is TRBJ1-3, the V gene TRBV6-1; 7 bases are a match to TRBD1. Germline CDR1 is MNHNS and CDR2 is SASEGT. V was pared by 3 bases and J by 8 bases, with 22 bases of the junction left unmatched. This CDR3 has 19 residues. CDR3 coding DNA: TGTGCCAGCAGTGAGGTTGTTATGTCTTGGACAGGCGGTCGGGACACCATATATTTT. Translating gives CASSEVVMSWTGGRDTIYF.

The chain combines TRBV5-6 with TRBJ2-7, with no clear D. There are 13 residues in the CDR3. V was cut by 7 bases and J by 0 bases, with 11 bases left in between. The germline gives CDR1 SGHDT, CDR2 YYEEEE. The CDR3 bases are TGTGCCAGCGGGCTCATGAGCTCCTACGAGCAGTACTTC. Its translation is CASGLMSSYEQYF.

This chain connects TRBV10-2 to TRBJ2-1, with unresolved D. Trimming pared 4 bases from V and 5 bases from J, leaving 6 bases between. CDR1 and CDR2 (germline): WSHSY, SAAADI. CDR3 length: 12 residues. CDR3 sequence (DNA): TGCGCCAGCAGTGCTCCTAACAATGAGCAGTTCTTC. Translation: CASSAPNNEQFF.

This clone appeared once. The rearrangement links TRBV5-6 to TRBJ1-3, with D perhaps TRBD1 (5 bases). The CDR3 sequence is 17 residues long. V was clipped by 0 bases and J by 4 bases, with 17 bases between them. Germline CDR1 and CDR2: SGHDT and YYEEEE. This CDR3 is CASSLAQGLSEGNTIYF. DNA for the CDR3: TGTGCCAGCAGCTTGGCTCAGGGTTTATCGGAAGGAAACACCATATATTTT. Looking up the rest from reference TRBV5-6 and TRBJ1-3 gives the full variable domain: DAGVTQSPTHLIKTRGQQVTLRCSPKSGHDTVSWYQQALGQGPQFIFQYYEEEERQRGNFPDRFSGHQFPNYSSELNVNALLLGDSALYLCASSLAQGLSEGNTIYFGEGSWLTVV.

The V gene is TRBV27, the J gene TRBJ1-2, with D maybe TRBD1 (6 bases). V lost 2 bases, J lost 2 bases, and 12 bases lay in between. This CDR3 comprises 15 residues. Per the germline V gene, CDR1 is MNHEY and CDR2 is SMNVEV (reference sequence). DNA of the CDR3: TGTGCCAGCAGTTTAAACAGGGAGAAGAACTATGGCTACACCTTC. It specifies CASSLNREKNYGYTF.

Here the CDR3 reads CAWSVQGGAINGYTF. The CDR3 region has the DNA TGTGCCTGGAGTGTACAGGGGGGCGCGATTAATGGCTACACCTTC. The chain recombines TRBV30 with TRBJ1-2; TRBD1 matches at 8 bases. Germline CDR1 reads GTSNPN; CDR2 reads SVGIG (reference sequence). CDR3 length equals 15 residues. Trimming took 0 bases from V and 6 from J; bases not matched to a gene: 9.

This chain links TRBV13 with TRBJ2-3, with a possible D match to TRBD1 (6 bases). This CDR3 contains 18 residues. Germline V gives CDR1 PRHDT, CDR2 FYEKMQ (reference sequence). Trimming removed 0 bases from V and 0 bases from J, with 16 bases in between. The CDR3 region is CASSLGRVRGASTDTQYF. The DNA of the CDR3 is TGTGCCAGCAGCTTAGGCCGGGTCAGGGGAGCTAGCACAGATACGCAGTATTTT.

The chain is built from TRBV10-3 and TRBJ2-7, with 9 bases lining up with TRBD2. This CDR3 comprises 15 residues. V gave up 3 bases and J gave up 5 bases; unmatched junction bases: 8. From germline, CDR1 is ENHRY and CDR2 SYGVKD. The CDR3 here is CAISETGTSYDEQYF. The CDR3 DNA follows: TGTGCCATCAGTGAAACCGGGACTAGCTATGACGAGCAGTACTTC.

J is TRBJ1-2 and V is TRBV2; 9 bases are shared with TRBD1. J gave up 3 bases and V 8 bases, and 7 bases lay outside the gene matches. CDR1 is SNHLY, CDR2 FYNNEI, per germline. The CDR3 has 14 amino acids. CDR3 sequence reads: CASYGQGMYYGYTF. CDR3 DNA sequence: TGTGCCAGCTACGGACAGGGGATGTACTATGGCTACACCTTC.

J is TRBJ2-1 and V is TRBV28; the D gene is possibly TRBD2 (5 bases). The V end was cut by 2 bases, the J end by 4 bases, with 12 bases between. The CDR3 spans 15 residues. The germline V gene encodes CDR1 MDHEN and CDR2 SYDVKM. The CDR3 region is CASSLVGGPYNEQFF. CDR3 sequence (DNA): TGTGCCAGCAGTTTAGTGGGCGGGCCTTACAATGAGCAGTTCTTC.

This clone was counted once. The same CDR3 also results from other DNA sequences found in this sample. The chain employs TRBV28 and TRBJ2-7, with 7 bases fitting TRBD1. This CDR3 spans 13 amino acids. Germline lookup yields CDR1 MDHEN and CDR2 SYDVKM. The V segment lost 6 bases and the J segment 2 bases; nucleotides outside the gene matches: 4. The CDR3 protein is CASSPTGTYEQYF. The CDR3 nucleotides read TGTGCCAGCAGCCCGACAGGGACCTACGAGCAGTACTTC. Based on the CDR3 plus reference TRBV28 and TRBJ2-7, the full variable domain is DVKVTQSSRYLVKRTGEKVFLECVQDMDHENMFWYRQDPGLGLRLIYFSYDVKMKEKGDIPEGYSVSREKKERFSLILESASTNQTSMYLCASSPTGTYEQYFGPGTRLTVT.

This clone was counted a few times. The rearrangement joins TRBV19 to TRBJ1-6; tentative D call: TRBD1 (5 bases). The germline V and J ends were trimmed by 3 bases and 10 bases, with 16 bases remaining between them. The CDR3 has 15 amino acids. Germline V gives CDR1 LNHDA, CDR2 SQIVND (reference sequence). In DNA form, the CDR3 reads TGTGCCAGTAGTATCCAAGGGGAACCAGGGTCACCCCTCCACTTT. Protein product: CASSIQGEPGSPLHF.

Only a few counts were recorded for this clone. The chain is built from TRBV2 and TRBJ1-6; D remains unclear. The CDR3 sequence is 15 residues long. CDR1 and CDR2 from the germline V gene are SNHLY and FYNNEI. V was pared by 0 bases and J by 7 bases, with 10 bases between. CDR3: CASSEASGRNSPLHF. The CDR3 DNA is TGTGCCAGCAGTGAAGCGTCCGGGAGAAATTCACCCCTCCACTTT.

CDR3 sequence: CASSPSRSRSNEQFF. The CDR3 nucleotides read TGTGCCAGCAGCCCGTCCAGGTCCCGCTCCAATGAGCAGTTCTTC. The rearrangement uses TRBV3-1 (or the pseudogene TRBV3-2) and TRBJ2-1, with no clear D. Germline CDR1 is LGHDT and CDR2 is YNNKEL (reference sequence). Trimming pared 4 bases from V and 6 bases from J, leaving 16 bases between. There are 15 residues in the CDR3.

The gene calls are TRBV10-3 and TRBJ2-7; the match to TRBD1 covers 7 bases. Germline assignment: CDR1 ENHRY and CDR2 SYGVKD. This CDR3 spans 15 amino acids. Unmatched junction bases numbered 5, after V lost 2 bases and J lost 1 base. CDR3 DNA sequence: TGTGCCATCAGTGAGACCGGGACAGCTTCCTACGAGCAGTACTTC. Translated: CAISETGTASYEQYF.